The following is a TCR beta chain sequence with its context. Trimming at V came to 2 bases and at J to 2 bases, leaving 7 bases not matched to a gene. CDR3 size: 17 residues. Looked up from germline, CDR1 is SGHNT and CDR2 is YYREEE (reference sequence). The primer mix had 60 Vbeta and 13 Jbeta primers. The method was immunoSEQ multiplex PCR; TCRdb's version includes in-frame clones alone and lacks a portion of them. The table records fewer than 200,000 clones, approximately 70% of them present only once. These data come from a study of cytomegalovirus exposure and HLA in healthy donors. This chain links TRBV5-4 with TRBJ2-7, with 13 bases fitting TRBD2. This clonotype was obtained from a woman in her twenties or thirties in good health and CMV-seronegative. Sequenced material: PBMCs. For the CDR3, the DNA is TGTGCCAGCAGCTTTCCCCGACTAGCGGGAGGTCCCTACGAGCAGTACTTC. This translates into CASSFPRLAGGPYEQYF.